The 9 T cell receptor delta chains given below trace back to one sample, sequenced in a study of γδ T cells in repeated Plasmodium falciparum infection. Vgamma9/Vdelta2+ and Vdelta2-negative gammadelta T cells were flow-sorted from PBMC for bulk sequencing. TCRdb made new clone calls on the multiplex PCR reads using CATT. Among roughly 86,000 delta-chain clones listed, more than 1.4% were seen once. The material sequenced was gamma-delta T cells from blood. These receptors originate from a pool of human donors (malaria-infected and uninfected, not separated).

As for this clone: TCRdb pairs this DNA with a much larger clone's protein that differs at residue 13, likely a read error; the protein shown was translated from the DNA. The chain employs TRDV2 and TRDJ1; TRDD3 aligns across 11 bases. Here the J gene was assigned by germline matching of the DNA, as TCRdb has none. Germline assignment: CDR1 GEAIGNYY and CDR2 EKD. The V and J ends lost 0 bases and 0 bases, in that order; junction bases with no gene match: 14. This CDR3 is 20 amino acids long. For the CDR3, the DNA is TGTGCCTGTGACACCGTTTCTGGGGGATACAAAGCCCTGTACACCGATAAACTCATCTTT. It specifies CACDTVSGGYKALYTDKLIF.

This clone was detected only a few times. This probably arose from a read error, given a far larger clone one base away. The sample carries other DNA sequences with the same CDR3. The chain couples TRDV1 to TRDJ2; 13 nucleotides line up with TRDD3. As TCRdb names no J gene, one was assigned here on the basis of a DNA match to germline. The CDR3 is made up of 21 amino acids. The germline V gene encodes CDR1 TSWWSYY and CDR2 QGS. V lost 9 bases, J lost 3 bases, and 22 bases stayed unmatched. This chain's CDR3 is CALTLSTRKRTGGYVTAQLFF. CDR3 DNA: TGTGCTCTCACGCTCTCTACGCGAAAGCGAACTGGGGGATACGTGACAGCACAACTCTTCTTT.

Points on this clone: TCRdb has a much larger clone's protein, which differs at residue 7 from the translation of this DNA, likely because of a read error; what is shown is the protein translated from the DNA. This rearrangement joins TRDV2 to TRDJ1; TRDD3 is a possible D gene (5 bases). CDR1 is GEAIGNYY and CDR2 is EKD in the germline V gene. The CDR3 has 15 amino acids. V gave up 3 bases and J gave up 0 bases, with 13 bases separating them. The CDR3 sequence is CACDVLEVYTDKLIF. In nucleotides, the CDR3 is TGTGCCTGTGACGTACTGGAGGTTTACACCGATAAACTCATCTTT.

This rearrangement joins TRDV3 to TRDJ3; D is ambiguous. TCRdb lists no J gene, so it was determined here by aligning the DNA to germline. V lost 3 bases and J 0 bases, leaving 12 bases between the germline ends. Germline V CDR1 and CDR2: TVYSNPD, GDNSRS (reference sequence). This CDR3 spans 16 amino acids. This CDR3 is CALSSRRSWDTRQMFF. The CDR3 DNA is TGTGCCTTGAGCTCCCGCCGCTCCTGGGACACCCGACAGATGTTTTTC.

This clone was counted many times. With only one base between it and a far larger clone, this is likely a read error. The sample carries other DNA sequences with the same CDR3. V and J are TRDV2 and TRDJ1; 7 nucleotides match TRDD3. Germline assignment: CDR1 GEAIGNYY and CDR2 EKD. The CDR3 sequence is 19 residues long. CDR3 region: CACDSLYTLLGERTDKLIF. For the CDR3, the DNA is TGCGCCTGTGACTCACTTTATACCTTGTTGGGGGAAAGGACCGATAAACTCATCTTT.

About this clone itself: Since a far larger clone is one base different, this is likely a read error. This CDR3 is also generated by other DNA sequences in the sample. V and J are TRDV1 and TRDJ1; D may correspond to TRDD2 or TRDD3 (5 bases each). TCRdb carries no J gene annotation; the J gene was assigned here by matching the DNA with germline. Germline assignment: CDR1 TSWWSYY and CDR2 QGS. The CDR3 is 25 residues long. The CDR3 DNA reads TGCGCTCTTGGGGAACTGTTGACAGCCCTACCCGGTGTACTGGAGGTCACACTGTACACCGATAAACTCATCTTT. Amino acids: CALGELLTALPGVLEVTLYTDKLIF.

This clone was picked up a small number of times. TCRdb pairs this DNA with a much larger clone's protein that differs at residue 16, likely a read error; the protein shown was translated from the DNA. The J gene is TRDJ3, the V gene TRDV2; 13 nucleotides agree with TRDD3. The J gene comes from matching the DNA to germline here; TCRdb lacks it. The CDR3 sequence is 19 residues long. Germline V lookup: CDR1 GEAIGNYY, CDR2 EKD. The CDR3 DNA is TGTGCCTGTGACTCTATACTGGGGGATACGACCTGGGACACCCGACGGATGTTTTTC. Translating gives CACDSILGDTTWDTRRMFF.

The sample holds a few counts of this clone. Since a far larger clone is one base different, this is likely a read error. The same CDR3 can be traced to other DNA sequences in this sample. CDR3 sequence reads: CACDTVGASYTDKLIF. The CDR3 DNA reads TGTGCCTGTGACACCGTGGGGGCCTCGTACACCGATAAACTCATTTTT. The J gene went uncalled, whereas the V gene is TRDV2; the table names TRDD3, a call not compared with the DNA. This CDR3 has 16 amino acids. Germline-derived CDR1 and CDR2 are GEAIGNYY and EKD.

In the case of this clone: TCRdb pairs this DNA with a much larger clone's protein that differs at residue 11, likely a read error; the protein shown was translated from the DNA. The chain joins TRDV2 to TRDJ1, with D maybe TRDD3 (6 bases). TCRdb offers no J gene call, so here the DNA was matched to germline to obtain one. This CDR3 has 14 amino acids. From germline, CDR1 is GEAIGNYY and CDR2 EKD. This CDR3 reads CACDPLGAIDRLIF. The CDR3 DNA follows: TGTGCCTGTGACCCCTTGGGGGCTATCGATAGACTCATCTTT.